The 16 T cell receptor beta chains reported below all come from one sample, sequenced in a study of blood T cell repertoires in COVID-19. Here immunoSEQ multiplex PCR was the method, and the copy in TCRdb shows in-frame clones only, minus some. The repertoire holds about 270,000 clones, just under 90% seen once, with 4.1% in the top ten. The specimen sequenced was PBMCs or T cells enriched from blood (not recorded which). The receptors stem from a woman in her 30s with acute COVID-19.

The rearrangement links TRBV25-1 to TRBJ1-4; 7 nucleotides line up with TRBD1. This CDR3 region has 15 residues. Germline V gene sequence: CDR1 MGHDK, CDR2 SYGVNS. V lost 4 bases, J lost 2 bases, and 4 bases stayed unmatched. CDR3 coding DNA: TGTGCCAGCAGTGTTGGGGACAGTACTAATGAAAAACTGTTTTTT. Amino acid sequence: CASSVGDSTNEKLFF.

This chain uses TRBV2 with TRBJ2-7, with 9 bases identical to TRBD1. The CDR3 length is 14 residues. Trimming cost V 3 bases and J 6 bases; bases outside gene matches: 6. CDR1 and CDR2 from the germline V gene are SNHLY and FYNNEI. CDR3 sequence (DNA): TGTGCCAGCAGTGAGGACAGGGGCCTTATCGAGCAGTACTTC. This encodes CASSEDRGLIEQYF.

The chain uses TRBV20-1 and TRBJ2-3, with a possible D match to TRBD2 (5 bases). There are 10 residues in the CDR3. Germline V gene data show CDR1 as DFQATT and CDR2 as SNEGSKA (reference sequence). In DNA form, the CDR3 reads TGCAGCGGAGGTTCAGATACGCAGTATTTT. Translation gives CSGGSDTQYF.

The chain combines TRBV18 with TRBJ2-5; TRBD2 might be the D (6 bases). Trimming took 2 bases from V and 5 from J, leaving 15 bases between them. The CDR3 spans 15 residues. Germline CDR1 reads KGHSH; CDR2 reads LQKENI. In DNA form, the CDR3 reads TGTGCCAGCTCACCAAGGACGTCCGCGGGGGAGACCCAGTACTTC. Its protein product is CASSPRTSAGETQYF.

The chain is built from TRBV5-1 and TRBJ1-1; TRBD1 agrees at 9 bases. The CDR3 runs 13 residues. CDR1 and CDR2 from the germline V gene are SGHRS and YFSETQ. V was pared by 3 bases and J by 6 bases, with 3 bases of the junction left unmatched. CDR3 nucleotides: TGCGCCAGCAGCTGGACAGGGGTGGCTGAAGCTTTCTTT. Amino acid sequence: CASSWTGVAEAFF.

This chain connects TRBV12-3 or TRBV12-4 to TRBJ1-1; D is perhaps TRBD1 (5 bases). The CDR3 totals 11 residues. Trimming cost V 6 bases and J 7 bases, with 9 bases left between them. The CDR3: CASRTGGEAFF. CDR3 nucleotide sequence: TGTGCCAGCAGGACGGGGGGTGAAGCTTTCTTT.

The chain employs TRBV28 and TRBJ2-3, with 8 nucleotides matching TRBD1. After removal of 6 bases from V and 5 bases from J, the junction contained 4 bases not matched to a gene. There are 13 residues in the CDR3. Germline loops: CDR1 MDHEN, CDR2 SYDVKM. The CDR3 region is CASRQGVEDTQYF. In DNA form, the CDR3 reads TGTGCCAGCAGACAGGGGGTAGAAGATACGCAGTATTTT.

The rearrangement uses TRBV18 and TRBJ1-1; D remains unclear. This CDR3 has 13 amino acids. CDR1 and CDR2 (germline): KGHSH, LQKENI. Deletions cut 3 bases from V and 1 base from J, with 6 bases between. This CDR3 is CASSPAENTEAFF. As DNA, the CDR3 is TGTGCCAGCTCACCGGCAGAGAACACTGAAGCTTTCTTT.

This clone was seen just once. This chain connects TRBV18 to TRBJ2-7, with D perhaps matching TRBD1 (5 bases). Germline values: CDR1 KGHSH, CDR2 LQKENI. There are 16 residues in the CDR3. The germline V and J ends were trimmed by 1 base and 0 bases, with 13 bases remaining between them. CDR3 bases: TGTGCCAGCTCACCACTGTCTCCACAGGACTCCTACGAGCAGTACTTC. Translated, it gives CASSPLSPQDSYEQYF. Together with reference TRBV18 and TRBJ2-7, the CDR3 gives the full variable domain: NAGVMQNPRHLVRRRGQEARLRCSPMKGHSHVYWYRQLPEEGLKFMVYLQKENIIDESGMPKERFSAEFPKEGPSILRIQQVVRGDSAAYFCASSPLSPQDSYEQYFGPGTRLTVT.

The chain links TRBV2 to TRBJ1-2; D might be TRBD1 (6 bases). Germline lookup yields CDR1 SNHLY and CDR2 FYNNEI. The CDR3 sequence is 15 residues long. V gave up 6 bases and J gave up 4 bases, with 18 bases separating them. The chain's CDR3 is CASRSGRGSPYGYTF. The DNA of the CDR3 is TGTGCCAGCAGGAGCGGCAGGGGCTCCCCCTATGGCTACACCTTC. Complete variable domain (other parts from reference TRBV2 and TRBJ1-2): EPEVTQTPSHQVTQMGQEVILRCVPISNHLYFYWYRQILGQKVEFLVSFYNNEISEKSEIFDDQFSVERPDGSNFTLKIRSTKLEDSAMYFCASRSGRGSPYGYTFGSGTRLTVV.

The gene calls are TRBV3-1 (or the pseudogene TRBV3-2) and TRBJ2-2, with D tentatively TRBD2 (6 bases). Germline V CDR1 and CDR2: LGHDT, YNNKEL (reference sequence). V shed 4 bases and J shed 7 bases, with 19 bases lying between them. The length of the CDR3 is 16 residues. Written as DNA, the CDR3 is TGTGCCAGCAGCCCTCGAGGCTGGGAGGACGGCGGGGAGCTGTTTTTT. It translates to CASSPRGWEDGGELFF.

The V call is TRBV6-5, the J call TRBJ1-1; a weak D match, TRBD1 (5 bases). The CDR3 has 14 amino acids. With 6 bases removed from V and 0 bases from J, the gap between germline ends came to 11 bases. In germline, CDR1 is MNHEY, CDR2 SVGAGI. The CDR3 loop is CASRTGVMNTEAFF. Here the CDR3 DNA reads TGTGCCAGCAGAACAGGAGTAATGAACACTGAAGCTTTCTTT.

V gene TRBV5-1 combines with J gene TRBJ2-3, with TRBD1 matching 9 bases. The CDR3 totals 16 residues. Trimming cost V 0 bases and J 4 bases; bases outside gene matches: 6. Per germline, CDR1 SGHRS and CDR2 YFSETQ. CDR3 in amino acids: CASSLAGTGIADTQYF. Here the CDR3 DNA reads TGCGCCAGCAGCTTGGCTGGGACAGGGATAGCAGATACGCAGTATTTT.

V and J are TRBV19 and TRBJ2-2, with TRBD2 as a possible D gene (6 bases). CDR1 is LNHDA, CDR2 SQIVND, per germline (reference sequence). This CDR3 is built from 15 residues. The V end was cut by 9 bases, the J end by 4 bases, with 18 bases between. CDR3 loop: CASTHRDFSTGELFF. In DNA form, the CDR3 reads TGTGCCAGCACCCACCGGGACTTCTCCACCGGGGAGCTGTTTTTT.

This clone has a single count. J is TRBJ1-2 and V is TRBV6-2 or TRBV6-3; possibly TRBD1 for D (6 bases). The germline gives CDR1 MNHEY, CDR2 SVGEGT. The CDR3 runs 15 residues. The V end was cut by 4 bases, the J end by 8 bases, with 20 bases between. The CDR3 loop reads CASSSPGGSRGGYTF. Written as DNA, the CDR3 is TGTGCCAGCAGTTCGCCGGGCGGTAGCAGGGGAGGCTACACCTTC.

This chain connects TRBV7-9 to TRBJ2-1; no reliable D call. The CDR3 contains 15 residues. Germline-derived CDR1 and CDR2 are SEHNR and FQNEAQ (reference sequence). V lost 1 base, J lost 5 bases, and 12 bases lay in between. The CDR3 DNA reads as TGTGCCAGCAGCTTAGATCTGATAGTTCACAATGAGCAGTTCTTC. This translates into CASSLDLIVHNEQFF.